The 9 T cell receptor beta chains given below trace back to one sample, sequenced in a study of blood T cell repertoires in COVID-19. Assay: immunoSEQ multiplex PCR; the TCRdb copy retains only in-frame clones and omits some. The table shows 60,000 to 75,000 clones, with approximately 73% occurring only once. Sequenced sample: peripheral blood. The receptors here all came from a woman aged 45-60 years with active or convalescent COVID-19.

V usage is TRBV14 and J usage is TRBJ2-2; possible D gene TRBD1, 6 bases. The CDR3 length is 17 residues. The germline CDR1 and CDR2 sequences are SGHDN and FVKESK. Between the trimmed V and J ends, which lost 2 bases and 0 bases, there was a span of 13 bases. The CDR3 coding sequence is TGTGCCAGCAGCCAAAGGGGCCGACAGGCGAACACCGGGGAGCTGTTTTTT. Its translation is CASSQRGRQANTGELFF.

The CDR3 DNA reads as TGTGCCAGCAGCTTGGAGGGGGCAGTGAATGAAAAACTGTTTTTT. Translated: CASSLEGAVNEKLFF. The chain uses TRBV5-8 and TRBJ1-4; 7 bases are shared with TRBD1. This CDR3 comprises 15 residues. Germline V lookup: CDR1 SGHTS, CDR2 YDEGEE. The V gene end was trimmed by 0 bases and the J gene end by 5 bases; junction bases not matched to a gene: 4. The whole variable domain, remainder taken from reference TRBV5-8 and TRBJ1-4, is EAGVTQSPTHLIKTRGQQATLRCSPISGHTSVYWYQQALGLGLQFLLWYDEGEERNRGNFPPRFSGRQFPNYSSELNVNALELEDSALYLCASSLEGAVNEKLFFGSGTQLSVL.

V usage is TRBV4-2 and J usage is TRBJ1-1, with 7 bases matching TRBD1. The CDR3 runs to 15 residues. The V segment lost 8 bases and the J segment 0 bases; nucleotides outside the gene matches: 9. Germline-derived CDR1 and CDR2 are LGHNA and YNFKEQ. CDR3 nucleotides: TGTGCCAGCGGTACGGGACAGCCAATGAACACTGAAGCTTTCTTT. The encoded protein is CASGTGQPMNTEAFF.

This clone showed up just a few times. The chain carries TRBV27 and TRBJ1-5; the D gene is possibly TRBD1 (5 bases). The germline V and J ends were trimmed by 4 bases and 11 bases, with 9 bases remaining between them. Germline V gene lookup returns CDR1 MNHEY and CDR2 SMNVEV (reference sequence). This CDR3 is 11 amino acids long. Written as DNA, the CDR3 is TGTGCCAGCAGTTCGGGGGAGACCCAGCATTTT. This translates into CASSSGETQHF.

The chain joins TRBV7-3 to TRBJ2-1; D is unresolved. V shed 3 bases and J shed 9 bases, with 6 bases lying between them. Germline CDR1 is SGHTA and CDR2 is FQGTGA. The CDR3 length is 11 residues. Here the CDR3 reads CASSFSGEQFF. The CDR3 DNA sequence: TGTGCCAGCAGCTTCTCAGGTGAGCAGTTCTTC.

The chain recombines TRBV6-5 with TRBJ2-5; D uncertain. Trimming took off 7 bases at V and 0 bases at J, with 12 bases between the two ends. The CDR3 has 14 residues. Germline V gene data show CDR1 as MNHEY and CDR2 as SVGAGI. DNA of the CDR3: TGTGCCAGCATCCGGTCGTCCAACCAAGAGACCCAGTACTTC. Protein product: CASIRSSNQETQYF.

This chain joins TRBV6-6 and TRBJ1-1; D gene uncertain. The CDR3 is 12 amino acids. Germline CDR1 is MNHNY and CDR2 is SVGAGI (reference sequence). DNA for the CDR3: TGTGTGTCCGGGGTCGCGAACACTGAAGCTTTCTTT. Amino acid sequence: CVSGVANTEAFF.

The chain has TRBV4-2 and TRBJ1-1; TRBD1 matches 10 bases. The CDR3 runs 16 residues. Germline V gene sequence: CDR1 LGHNA, CDR2 YNFKEQ. The V segment lost 2 bases and the J segment 7 bases; nucleotides outside the gene matches: 10. The DNA of the CDR3 is TGTGCCAGCAGCCAATTAGAGGGACAGGGGTTGGTTGAAGCTTTCTTT. Encoded protein: CASSQLEGQGLVEAFF.

V usage is TRBV24-1 and J usage is TRBJ2-2, with D possibly being TRBD1 (6 bases). Germline V lookup: CDR1 KGHDR, CDR2 SFDVKD. The CDR3 consists of 13 residues. Deletions cut 9 bases from V and 3 bases from J, with 10 bases between. In DNA, the CDR3 is TGTGCCACCGAGGCAGGGGACACCGGGGAGCTGTTTTTT. Amino acids: CATEAGDTGELFF.